These 32 T cell receptor beta chains were all obtained from the same sample, sequenced in a study of early T cells in non-severe SARS-CoV-2 infection. TCRdb re-derived calls from the 5' RACE reads in MiXCR, one entry per CDR3 protein. The repertoire holds tens of thousands of distinct CDR3 sequences, with roughly 12% as singletons. Sequencing was performed on whole blood, taken at baseline. The receptors were sampled from an adult who was a healthcare worker with PCR-confirmed SARS-CoV-2 infection or an uninfected control (not recorded which).

The chain links TRBV7-2 to TRBJ2-3; possible D gene TRBD2, 6 bases. Germline V gene sequence: CDR1 SGHTA, CDR2 FQGNSA. This CDR3 is built from 16 residues. Trimming stripped 0 bases from V and 6 bases from J, with 16 bases between. The CDR3 protein is CASSLAVLTRGDTQYF. CDR3 sequence (DNA): TGTGCCAGCAGCTTAGCGGTTTTGACCCGGGGGGATACGCAGTATTTT.

The V and J genes are TRBV12-3 or TRBV12-4 and TRBJ1-3, with 7 bases lining up with TRBD1. V lost 5 bases to trimming and J lost 6 bases; unmatched junction nucleotides: 10. The CDR3 extends over 15 amino acids. The CDR3 sequence is CASSPRTGELNTIYF. CDR3 DNA: TGTGCCAGCAGTCCAAGGACAGGAGAGTTAAACACCATATATTTT.

This sequence joins TRBV24-1 and TRBJ1-2; D is uncertain. Germline V gene sequence: CDR1 KGHDR, CDR2 SFDVKD. This CDR3 spans 8 amino acids. CDR3 in DNA: TGTTCCCACTATGGCTACACCTTC. It translates to CSHYGYTF.

The V call is TRBV28, the J call TRBJ2-1, with 13 bases identical to TRBD2. The V gene end was trimmed by 5 bases and the J gene end by 0 bases; junction bases not matched to a gene: 10. There are 19 residues in the CDR3. The germline gives CDR1 MDHEN, CDR2 SYDVKM. This CDR3 reads CASSRPRTSGGSSYNEQFF. DNA for the CDR3: TGTGCCAGCAGTCGGCCACGGACTAGCGGGGGTAGCTCCTACAATGAGCAGTTCTTC.

V gene TRBV7-3 combines with J gene TRBJ2-1, with D unresolved. This CDR3 comprises 16 residues. The V end was cut by 5 bases, the J end by 0 bases, with 14 bases between. In germline, CDR1 is SGHTA, CDR2 FQGTGA. CDR3 coding DNA: TGTGCCAGCAGCCGATCCGCGAGGAGCTCCTACAATGAGCAGTTCTTC. Residues: CASSRSARSSYNEQFF.

This clonotype was observed a few times. V is TRBV7-6 and J is TRBJ2-1; the D gene is possibly TRBD1 (5 bases). The CDR3 has 13 amino acids. V shed 1 base and J shed 10 bases, with 11 bases lying between them. From germline, CDR1 is SGHVS and CDR2 FNYEAQ. The CDR3 loop is CASSLEMGREQFF. The DNA of the CDR3 is TGTGCCAGCAGCTTAGAGATGGGGCGGGAGCAGTTCTTC.

This chain joins TRBV21-1 and TRBJ1-4. TRBV21-1 is classified as a pseudogene. The CDR3 runs to 15 residues. CDR3 coding DNA: TGTGCCAGCAGCAACGGCCATTTAGGAGCTGAAAAACTGTTTTTT. Protein product: CASSNGHLGAEKLFF.

CDR3 bases: TGCGCCAGCAGCTTGCTCCCGATTAGCTCTGGAAACACCATATATTTT. This gives the protein CASSLLPISSGNTIYF. The chain carries TRBV5-1 and TRBJ1-3; D remains ambiguous. The CDR3 extends over 16 amino acids. Germline lookup yields CDR1 SGHRS and CDR2 YFSETQ. With 1 base removed from V and 0 bases from J, the gap between germline ends came to 11 bases.

This clonotype was observed a handful of times. The chain carries TRBV18 and TRBJ1-5; no clear D gene. The CDR3 length is 14 residues. Germline values: CDR1 KGHSH, CDR2 LQKENI. V lost 2 bases, J lost 5 bases, and 10 bases lay in between. The DNA for the CDR3 is TGTGCCAGCTCACCAACTAAGGCCTATCAGCCCCAGCATTTT. It codes for CASSPTKAYQPQHF.

At least ten counts were recorded for this clonotype. The rearrangement links TRBV6-6 to TRBJ2-5; D not certain. The germline V gene encodes CDR1 MNHNY and CDR2 SVGAGI (reference sequence). Trimming left V 1 base short and J 5 bases short, with 5 bases between. CDR3 length: 12 residues. This CDR3 reads CASSYLSETQYF. In DNA form, the CDR3 reads TGTGCCAGCAGTTACTTGTCGGAGACCCAGTACTTC.

This clonotype has at least ten counts. CDR3 DNA: TGTGCCAGCAGTCCGGGGACAGGCAGCTCCTACGAGCAGTACTTC. This encodes CASSPGTGSSYEQYF. This sequence joins TRBV27 and TRBJ2-7; TRBD1 matches 8 bases. This CDR3 contains 15 residues. Per germline, CDR1 MNHEY and CDR2 SMNVEV (reference sequence). V lost 5 bases to trimming and J lost 0 bases; unmatched junction nucleotides: 6.

This clonotype was picked up many times. This rearrangement joins TRBV4-1 to TRBJ2-7, with a tentative D call TRBD2 (5 bases). This CDR3 comprises 13 residues. V was clipped by 0 bases and J by 6 bases, with 9 bases between them. Germline values: CDR1 MGHRA, CDR2 YSYEKL. The CDR3 is CASSQDVRVEQYF. In nucleotides, the CDR3 is TGCGCCAGCAGCCAAGATGTGAGGGTCGAGCAGTACTTC.

This clonotype was detected ten times or more. The rearrangement links TRBV4-2 to TRBJ2-7; 7 positions agree with TRBD2. This CDR3 is built from 15 residues. Germline assignment: CDR1 LGHNA and CDR2 YNFKEQ. V dropped 2 bases and J dropped 3; count of bases not matched to a gene: 7. The CDR3 protein is CASSQLLKRDYEQYF. The CDR3 bases are TGTGCCAGCAGCCAACTCCTAAAGCGGGACTACGAGCAGTACTTC.

Written as DNA, the CDR3 is TGCAGTGCTAGAGTAGAGAGGGGGAAGTCGTCGGGTACTGAAGCTTTCTTT. It codes for CSARVERGKSSGTEAFF. This chain joins TRBV20-1 and TRBJ1-1, with a weak D call TRBD1 (6 bases). With 1 base removed from V and 5 bases from J, the gap between germline ends came to 23 bases. Looked up from germline, CDR1 is DFQATT and CDR2 is SNEGSKA (reference sequence). The CDR3 is 17 residues long.

This clonotype was counted only a few times. This chain connects TRBV20-1 to TRBJ2-4; tentative D call: TRBD1 (6 bases). CDR1 is DFQATT and CDR2 is SNEGSKA in the germline V gene (reference sequence). This CDR3 is built from 15 residues. V dropped 3 bases and J dropped 1 base, with 13 bases sitting between them. CDR3 loop: CSARKGQGAKNIQYF. DNA for the CDR3: TGCAGTGCTAGGAAGGGGCAGGGGGCCAAAAACATTCAGTACTTC.

This clonotype showed up just a few times. The chain is built from TRBV4-2 and TRBJ1-4; D is ambiguous. CDR3 length: 17 amino acids. Trimming removed 1 base at V and 0 bases at J, with 12 bases between. Germline CDR1 LGHNA, CDR2 YNFKEQ. In DNA, the CDR3 is TGTGCCAGCAGCCAAGCCGGTCCCGGAGCAACTAATGAAAAACTGTTTTTT. Protein: CASSQAGPGATNEKLFF.

This clonotype was detected a few times. The gene calls are TRBV11-2 and TRBJ2-3, with 11 bases lining up with TRBD2. The CDR3 contains 18 residues. CDR1 SGHAT and CDR2 FQNNGV come from the germline V gene. The trim removed 4 bases at V and 7 bases at J, leaving 16 bases unmatched. The CDR3 sequence is CASSYPTSGVRLGNTQYF. CDR3 sequence (DNA): TGTGCCAGCAGCTACCCGACTAGCGGGGTACGACTAGGGAATACGCAGTATTTT.

The chain is built from TRBV20-1 and TRBJ2-7, with D unresolved. In germline, CDR1 is DFQATT, CDR2 SNEGSKA (reference sequence). Trimming left V 3 bases short and J 1 base short, with 7 bases between. The CDR3 has 12 amino acids. In DNA, the CDR3 is TGCAGTGCTAGGGTGGGATCCTACGAGCAGTACTTC. It specifies CSARVGSYEQYF.

This clonotype occurred a few times. At one boundary the junction diverges from the germline segment, which might be a read error. The rearrangement links TRBV28 to TRBJ1-2, with unresolved D. Looked up from germline, CDR1 is MDHEN and CDR2 is SYDVKM. The CDR3 is 14 residues long. The chain's CDR3 is CASSWFGGPYGYTF. CDR3 coding DNA: TGCGCCAGCAGTTGGTTCGGCGGGCCCTATGGCTACACCTTC.

This clonotype was picked up a small number of times. The chain uses TRBV28 and TRBJ2-3; 13 bases are shared with TRBD2. V lost 6 bases to trimming and J lost 2 bases; unmatched junction nucleotides: 5. CDR1 and CDR2 from the germline V gene are MDHEN and SYDVKM. CDR3 size: 16 residues. The CDR3 region is CASSQGLAGPTDTQYF. For the CDR3, the DNA is TGTGCCAGCAGCCAGGGACTAGCGGGGCCCACAGATACGCAGTATTTT.

The chain combines TRBV20-1 with TRBJ1-1; TRBD1 matches at 7 bases. V shed 5 bases and J 11 bases; nucleotides not matched to a gene: 8. The CDR3 has 11 amino acids. The germline V gene encodes CDR1 DFQATT and CDR2 SNEGSKA (reference sequence). The DNA for the CDR3 is TGCAGTGCTGGACAGGTCGGAGGGGCTTTCTTT. Its protein is CSAGQVGGAFF.

This clonotype was picked up many times. This chain joins TRBV6-6 and TRBJ2-1; 7 nucleotides match TRBD2. CDR3 length: 14 amino acids. Per the germline V gene, CDR1 is MNHNY and CDR2 is SVGAGI (reference sequence). The V segment lost 4 bases and the J segment 5 bases; nucleotides outside the gene matches: 5. The DNA for the CDR3 is TGTGCCAGCAGTTCGGGACTACTCAACAATGAGCAGTTCTTC. It yields the protein CASSSGLLNNEQFF.

This clonotype was observed a handful of times. The V and J genes are TRBV20-1 and TRBJ2-5; TRBD1 matches 8 bases. V lost 3 bases and J lost 4; bases outside the gene matches: 1. This CDR3 has 12 amino acids. The germline CDR1 and CDR2 sequences are DFQATT and SNEGSKA (reference sequence). This CDR3 is CSARTGVETQYF. CDR3 nucleotide sequence: TGCAGTGCTAGGACAGGGGTAGAGACCCAGTACTTC.

In its sample, this clonotype was seen many times. This rearrangement joins TRBV20-1 to TRBJ2-3, with 7 bases identical to TRBD1. Trimming removed 0 bases from V and 7 bases from J; junction bases left unmatched: 10. The germline CDR1 and CDR2 sequences are DFQATT and SNEGSKA (reference sequence). The CDR3 runs to 15 residues. The CDR3 DNA reads TGCAGTGCTAGAGATCTGGCGACAGGGCTAAATACGCAGTATTTT. It translates to CSARDLATGLNTQYF.

This clonotype was detected a few times. The chain is built from TRBV28 and TRBJ1-1; no reliable D call. CDR1 and CDR2 (germline): MDHEN, SYDVKM. The V end lost 6 bases, the J end lost 2 bases, and 7 bases lay between the germline ends. The CDR3 length is 12 residues. CDR3 bases: TGTGCCAGCAGGGTAGTTAACACTGAAGCTTTCTTT. This sequence encodes CASRVVNTEAFF.

This clonotype was seen repeatedly, ten times or more. The gene calls are TRBV10-2 and TRBJ2-5, with D possibly called TRBD1 or TRBD2 (5 bases each). CDR1 is WSHSY and CDR2 is SAAADI in the germline V gene. The CDR3 totals 13 residues. Deletions cut 5 bases from V and 5 bases from J, with 12 bases between. This CDR3 reads CASSRDRGETQYF. As DNA, the CDR3 is TGCGCCAGCAGTCGGGACCGAGGGGAGACCCAGTACTTC.

This clonotype was seen many times. This chain joins TRBV5-1 and TRBJ2-5, with a possible D match to TRBD1 (5 bases). CDR3 length equals 16 residues. Trimming removed 0 bases at V and 3 bases at J, with 15 bases between. CDR1 is SGHRS and CDR2 is YFSETQ in the germline V gene. CDR3 sequence: CASSLVVQGVKETQYF. The CDR3, as DNA: TGCGCCAGCAGCTTGGTGGTCCAGGGCGTAAAAGAGACCCAGTACTTC.

This clonotype showed up just a few times. The rearrangement links TRBV29-1 to TRBJ1-2; 7 bases line up with TRBD1. V gave up 5 bases and J gave up 4 bases; unmatched junction bases: 4. This CDR3 spans 12 amino acids. Germline V gene sequence: CDR1 SQVTM, CDR2 ANQGSEA. The CDR3 spells CSVYRGFYGYTF. The CDR3 nucleotides are TGCAGCGTTTACAGGGGATTCTATGGCTACACCTTC.

In its sample, this clonotype was seen a few times. The chain links TRBV6-5 to TRBJ1-1; no reliable D call. V was pared by 7 bases and J by 11 bases, with 14 bases between. The CDR3 loop spans 11 amino acids. Germline V gives CDR1 MNHEY, CDR2 SVGAGI. As DNA, the CDR3 is TGTGCCAGCATCAAGACGCCCGAGGCTTTCTTT. Protein: CASIKTPEAFF.

The gene calls are TRBV5-1 and TRBJ2-4; TRBD1 matches at 7 bases. Germline CDR1 and CDR2: SGHRS and YFSETQ. With V trimmed by 4 bases and J by 5 bases, 9 bases remained unmatched. This CDR3 comprises 15 residues. In DNA form, the CDR3 reads TGCGCCAGCAGCCATTTAGGGACAGCGGAAAACATTCAGTACTTC. Translated, it gives CASSHLGTAENIQYF. Full variable domain (outside the CDR3, taken from reference TRBV5-1 and TRBJ2-4): KAGVTQTPRYLIKTRGQQVTLSCSPISGHRSVSWYQQTPGQGLQFLFEYFSETQRNKGNFPGRFSGRQFSNSRSEMNVSTLELGDSALYLCASSHLGTAENIQYFGAGTRLSVL.

The chain combines TRBV7-6 with TRBJ1-1; 8 nucleotides match TRBD1. Trimming at V came to 3 bases and at J to 4 bases, leaving 7 bases not matched to a gene. Per the germline V gene, CDR1 is SGHVS and CDR2 is FNYEAQ. The CDR3 contains 15 residues. Here the CDR3 reads CASSFRTGLSTEAFF. The CDR3 nucleotides read TGTGCCAGCAGCTTTCGGACAGGGTTGAGCACTGAAGCTTTCTTT.

There are a few counts of this clonotype. This sequence joins TRBV7-9 and TRBJ1-6, with D unresolved. The CDR3 is 12 residues long. Germline lookup yields CDR1 SEHNR and CDR2 FQNEAQ (reference sequence). Trimming removed 5 bases from V and 13 bases from J, with 12 bases in between. CDR3 coding DNA: TGTGCCAGCAGCCCGCTTGGGGAGCCCCTCCACTTT. Encoded protein: CASSPLGEPLHF.